This is a list of T cell receptor beta chains from one sample in a study of T cells in Graves' hyperthyroidism and ophthalmopathy. MiXCR was run by TCRdb on the multiplex PCR reads, yielding one entry per CDR3 protein. There are roughly 330,000 distinct CDR3 sequences in the sample; approximately 15% occur only once, and around 34% lies in the top ten. Sequenced: blood. The receptors were gathered from a man aged 25 to 40 with Graves' hyperthyroidism. Both conserved end residues are part of each CDR3. The order of the fields is clone size, V gene, D gene, J gene, CDR3 protein, CDR3 DNA. The D gene is left open where the match is weak. The size field is filled for only some rows; it gives once, few, many or a size class.

clone_size: .
v_call: TRBV6-1
d_call: .
j_call: TRBJ2-6
cdr3_aa: CASSERTPFSGANVLTF
cdr3_nt: TGTGCCAGCAGTGAAAGGACCCCCTTCTCTGGGGCCAACGTCCTGACTTTC

clone_size: .
v_call: TRBV9
d_call: .
j_call: TRBJ2-3
cdr3_aa: CASSGRRETDTQYF
cdr3_nt: TGTGCCAGCAGCGGACGCCGGGAGACAGATACGCAGTATTTT

clone_size: many
v_call: TRBV5-1
d_call: TRBD1
j_call: TRBJ1-1
cdr3_aa: CASSYRTGPNTEAFF
cdr3_nt: TGCGCCAGCAGCTACCGGACAGGCCCGAACACTGAAGCTTTCTTT

clone_size: few
v_call: TRBV10-2
d_call: .
j_call: TRBJ2-7
cdr3_aa: CASTGGTYEQYF
cdr3_nt: TGCGCCAGCACTGGCGGAACCTACGAGCAGTACTTC

clone_size: many
v_call: TRBV6-1
d_call: .
j_call: TRBJ1-2
cdr3_aa: CASSDLAGNGGYTF
cdr3_nt: TGTGCCAGCAGTGATCTCGCAGGGAACGGTGGCTACACCTTC

clone_size: many
v_call: TRBV19
d_call: .
j_call: TRBJ1-1
cdr3_aa: CASTEIGYTEAFF
cdr3_nt: TGTGCCAGTACGGAGATAGGGTACACTGAAGCTTTCTTT

clone_size: many
v_call: TRBV28
d_call: TRBD1
j_call: TRBJ1-2
cdr3_aa: CASTLRVYRGLGYTF
cdr3_nt: TGTGCCAGCACCCTAAGGGTGTACAGGGGGCTTGGCTACACCTTC

clone_size: .
v_call: TRBV9
d_call: .
j_call: TRBJ2-2
cdr3_aa: CASSVDVITGELFF
cdr3_nt: TGTGCCAGCAGCGTAGATGTTATTACCGGGGAGCTGTTTTTT

clone_size: many
v_call: TRBV6-5
d_call: TRBD2
j_call: TRBJ2-2
cdr3_aa: CASSYGLAGEGTGELFF
cdr3_nt: TGTGCCAGCAGTTACGGACTAGCGGGAGAAGGGACCGGGGAGCTGTTTTTT

clone_size: .
v_call: TRBV19
d_call: TRBD2
j_call: TRBJ2-1
cdr3_aa: CASSIVSGRGNEQFF
cdr3_nt: TGTGCCAGTAGTATAGTTAGCGGGAGGGGCAATGAGCAGTTCTTC

clone_size: many
v_call: TRBV2
d_call: .
j_call: TRBJ2-3
cdr3_aa: CASKSDPQPTDTQYF
cdr3_nt: TGTGCCAGCAAGAGCGATCCCCAGCCCACAGATACGCAGTATTTT

clone_size: few
v_call: TRBV6-6
d_call: .
j_call: TRBJ1-2
cdr3_aa: CASSYPGATIYGYTF
cdr3_nt: TGTGCCAGCAGTTACCCGGGCGCTACGATCTATGGCTACACCTTC

clone_size: many
v_call: TRBV12-3/TRBV12-4
d_call: .
j_call: TRBJ1-1
cdr3_aa: CASSWGNTEAFF
cdr3_nt: TGTGCCAGCAGCTGGGGGAACACTGAAGCTTTCTTT

clone_size: .
v_call: TRBV5-1
d_call: TRBD2
j_call: TRBJ2-7
cdr3_aa: CASSLVVAGSGEQYF
cdr3_nt: TGCGCCAGCAGCTTGGTGGTAGCGGGATCGGGGGAGCAGTACTTC